The T cell receptor beta chain described here comes from a study of cytomegalovirus exposure and HLA in healthy donors. Whole-study results and caveats: According to an earlier analysis, most TCR beta V segments yielded productive rearrangements about 90% or about 30% of the time.

On this clone: The antigen remains unidentified.

13 Jbeta primers and 60 Vbeta primers were used for the PCR. TCRdb's table, derived via immunoSEQ multiplex PCR, lists solely in-frame clones and lacks some. This table holds about 150,000 clones, roughly 78% found once. CDR1 is SGHNT and CDR2 is YYREEE in the germline V gene (reference sequence). V was shortened by 0 bases and J by 12 bases, with 19 bases between the two germline ends. This CDR3 has 15 amino acids. This chain uses TRBV5-4 with TRBJ2-1; D may be TRBD2 (6 bases). This clonotype was sampled from a woman aged 40-49 years in good health and CMV-seronegative. Sequencing input: PBMCs. The CDR3, as DNA: TGTGCCAGCAGCTTGGGTGAACCAGGAGGGGTGGCGCAGTTCTTC. Amino acids: CASSLGEPGGVAQFF.